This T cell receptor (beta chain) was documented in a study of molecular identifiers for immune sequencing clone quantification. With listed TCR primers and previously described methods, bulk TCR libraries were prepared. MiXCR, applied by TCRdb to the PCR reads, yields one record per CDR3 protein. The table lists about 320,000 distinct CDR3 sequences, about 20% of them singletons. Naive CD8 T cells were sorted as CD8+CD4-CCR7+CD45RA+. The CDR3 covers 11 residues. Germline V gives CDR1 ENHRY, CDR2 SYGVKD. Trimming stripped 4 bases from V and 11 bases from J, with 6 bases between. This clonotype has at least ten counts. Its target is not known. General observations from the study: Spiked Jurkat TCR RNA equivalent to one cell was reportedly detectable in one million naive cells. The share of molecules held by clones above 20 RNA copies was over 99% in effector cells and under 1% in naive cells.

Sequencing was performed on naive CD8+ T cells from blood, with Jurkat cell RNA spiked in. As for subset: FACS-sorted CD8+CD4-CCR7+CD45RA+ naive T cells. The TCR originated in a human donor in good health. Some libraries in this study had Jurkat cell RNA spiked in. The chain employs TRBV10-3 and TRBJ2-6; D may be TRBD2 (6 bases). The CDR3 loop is CAISGGDVLTF. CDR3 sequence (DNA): TGTGCCATCAGTGGGGGGGACGTCCTGACTTTC.